Listed here are 27 T cell receptor beta chains from one sample, sequenced in a study of response to subunit inactivated influenza vaccine. One entry per CDR3 protein, called by TCRdb with MiXCR from the RT-PCR reads. The sample contains roughly 700,000 distinct CDR3 sequences, about 14% of which appear only once. The sample in question was PBMCs from blood, obtained 14 to 15 days before vaccination. The receptor set was obtained from a man aged 45-60 years who received an inactivated influenza vaccine.

The chain recombines TRBV20-1 with TRBJ2-3; 10 bases align to TRBD2. Germline CDR1 is DFQATT and CDR2 is SNEGSKA (reference sequence). The length of the CDR3 is 15 residues. Losses at the gene ends were 6 bases for V and 0 bases for J; bases not matched to a gene: 6. CDR3 protein: CSAILAGASTDTQYF. CDR3 DNA: TGCAGTGCCATTCTAGCGGGGGCTAGCACAGATACGCAGTATTTT.

This clonotype was seen ten or more times. The chain uses TRBV5-1 and TRBJ1-2; TRBD1 matches 7 bases. There are 14 residues in the CDR3. Germline lookup yields CDR1 SGHRS and CDR2 YFSETQ. The trim removed 4 bases at V and 3 bases at J, leaving 6 bases unmatched. The CDR3 DNA reads TGCGCCAGCAGCAAACAGGGGCTAGACTATGGCTACACCTTC. It translates to CASSKQGLDYGYTF.

The chain links TRBV5-1 to TRBJ2-3; no clear D. The length of the CDR3 is 14 residues. V was clipped by 0 bases and J by 5 bases, with 10 bases between them. Germline V CDR1 and CDR2: SGHRS, YFSETQ. The DNA of the CDR3 is TGCGCCAGCAGCTTGGAGGGCTTGGGAGATACGCAGTATTTT. Translating it yields CASSLEGLGDTQYF.

The J gene is TRBJ2-1, the V gene TRBV15; tentative D call: TRBD2 (5 bases). The V gene's germline CDR1 is LNHNV and CDR2 YYDKDF (reference sequence). The CDR3 length is 16 residues. V lost 0 bases and J lost 5, with 14 bases in between. The DNA of the CDR3 is TGTGCCACCAGCAGAGATTTGTTCGGACTCAACAATGAGCAGTTCTTC. Translated: CATSRDLFGLNNEQFF.

The V call is TRBV5-6, the J call TRBJ2-5; D is undetermined. The CDR3 covers 12 residues. Germline-derived CDR1 and CDR2 are SGHDT and YYEEEE. Trimming took off 2 bases at V and 4 bases at J, with 6 bases between the two ends. This CDR3 reads CASSFLGETQYF. CDR3 in DNA: TGTGCCAGCAGCTTTCTTGGAGAGACCCAGTACTTC.

This clonotype has only a few counts. The rearrangement uses TRBV5-1 and TRBJ2-2; D is unclear. The CDR3 consists of 17 residues. Trimming took off 0 bases at V and 2 bases at J, with 14 bases between the two ends. CDR1 is SGHRS, CDR2 YFSETQ, per germline. CDR3 sequence reads: CASSLASRLRNTGELFF. CDR3 nucleotides: TGCGCCAGCAGCTTGGCCTCGAGACTCCGAAACACCGGGGAGCTGTTTTTT.

This clonotype was detected only a few times. The chain carries TRBV7-9 and TRBJ2-1, with a tentative D call TRBD1 (6 bases). Germline-derived CDR1 and CDR2 are SEHNR and FQNEAQ (reference sequence). The germline V and J ends were trimmed by 5 bases and 5 bases, with 16 bases remaining between them. The CDR3 loop spans 15 amino acids. CDR3 coding DNA: TGTGCCAGCAGCCTCACAGGGTCTAGAAACAATGAGCAGTTCTTC. Protein sequence: CASSLTGSRNNEQFF.

The genes are TRBV28 and TRBJ2-1; no clear D gene. Germline CDR1 reads MDHEN; CDR2 reads SYDVKM. V was shortened by 2 bases and J by 7 bases, with 9 bases between the two germline ends. The CDR3 is 13 residues long. The CDR3 is CASSLAPPNEQFF. DNA of the CDR3: TGTGCCAGCAGTTTAGCCCCGCCAAATGAGCAGTTCTTC.

This clonotype turned up a few times. The rearrangement links TRBV7-8 to TRBJ2-2; maybe TRBD2 (6 bases). CDR1 and CDR2 (germline): SGHVS, FQNEAQ. V was pared by 0 bases and J by 4 bases, with 9 bases between. The CDR3 has 15 amino acids. The CDR3 DNA is TGTGCCAGCAGCTTAGCGGGAGGCGCCACCGGGGAGCTGTTTTTT. It yields the protein CASSLAGGATGELFF.

This chain connects TRBV5-1 to TRBJ1-5; the match to TRBD1 covers 7 bases. Unmatched junction bases numbered 7, after V lost 7 bases and J lost 6 bases. This CDR3 is built from 13 residues. Germline V gene sequence: CDR1 SGHRS, CDR2 YFSETQ. The CDR3 reads CASAQGNGQPQHF. The CDR3, as DNA: TGCGCCAGCGCACAGGGGAACGGTCAGCCCCAGCATTTT.

The chain recombines TRBV7-9 with TRBJ2-2, with TRBD2 matching over 7 bases. V shed 5 bases, J shed 1 base, and the junction held 4 bases outside the gene matches. The CDR3 spans 15 residues. The germline V gene has CDR1 SEHNR and CDR2 FQNEAQ (reference sequence). This CDR3 is CASSILAVNTGELFF. CDR3 sequence (DNA): TGTGCCAGCAGCATCCTAGCGGTGAACACCGGGGAGCTGTTTTTT.

This clonotype was seen only a few times. V and J are TRBV5-1 and TRBJ2-3, with D possibly being TRBD1 (6 bases). Germline CDR1 SGHRS, CDR2 YFSETQ. Deletions cut 3 bases from V and 0 bases from J, with 11 bases between. The CDR3 loop spans 15 amino acids. CDR3 residues: CASSSGQFSTDTQYF. The CDR3 DNA sequence: TGCGCCAGCAGCTCGGGACAATTTAGCACAGATACGCAGTATTTT. The full variable domain, in which reference TRBV5-1 and TRBJ2-3 provide the parts outside the CDR3, is KAGVTQTPRYLIKTRGQQVTLSCSPISGHRSVSWYQQTPGQGLQFLFEYFSETQRNKGNFPGRFSGRQFSNSRSEMNVSTLELGDSALYLCASSSGQFSTDTQYFGPGTRLTVL.

The rearrangement joins TRBV4-2 to TRBJ2-1; TRBD2 agrees at 8 bases. J lost 8 bases, V lost 0 bases, and 3 bases had no gene match. The CDR3 spans 14 residues. From germline, CDR1 is LGHNA and CDR2 YNFKEQ. The CDR3 protein is CASSQEKLADEQFF. In nucleotides, the CDR3 is TGTGCCAGCAGCCAAGAAAAACTAGCGGATGAGCAGTTCTTC.

The rearrangement joins TRBV6-2 or TRBV6-3 to TRBJ2-3; D is perhaps TRBD2 (5 bases). V lost 2 bases and J lost 1, with 13 bases in between. In germline, CDR1 is MNHEY, CDR2 SVGEGT. The length of the CDR3 is 16 residues. The CDR3 DNA follows: TGTGCCAGCAGTTACGCGCTAGCTTTTCGCACAGATACGCAGTATTTT. It encodes CASSYALAFRTDTQYF.

The chain joins TRBV18 to TRBJ2-3, with D possibly matching TRBD2 (6 bases). Trimming removed 2 bases at V and 5 bases at J, with 11 bases between. This CDR3 has 14 residues. Germline V gene lookup returns CDR1 KGHSH and CDR2 LQKENI. CDR3 loop: CASSPTGVGDTQYF. Here the CDR3 DNA reads TGTGCCAGCTCACCAACGGGGGTTGGAGATACGCAGTATTTT.

This clonotype came up many times. The chain recombines TRBV14 with TRBJ2-7; 13 bases are a match to TRBD2. Germline V gene lookup returns CDR1 SGHDN and CDR2 FVKESK. The CDR3 spans 15 residues. V lost 4 bases, J lost 3 bases, and 3 bases stayed unmatched. The DNA for the CDR3 is TGTGCCAGCAGCCTGGGACTAGCGGGAATCTACGAGCAGTACTTC. This codes for CASSLGLAGIYEQYF.

This clonotype has only a few counts. At one end the junction does not follow the germline gene, possibly because of a read error. The chain is built from TRBV3-1 and TRBJ2-1, with D tentatively TRBD2 (7 bases). CDR3 length: 13 residues. Per the germline V gene, CDR1 is LGHDT and CDR2 is YNNKEL (reference sequence). The CDR3 DNA sequence: TGTGCCAGCAGCCAGCAAAAGAGGGGGGGCATAGTCTTC. Residues: CASSQQKRGGIVF.

For the CDR3, the DNA is TGTGCCAGCAAGACCTTCGGGCAGGGCCTAAATCAGCCCCAGCATTTT. Translating it yields CASKTFGQGLNQPQHF. The J gene is TRBJ1-5, the V gene TRBV6-2 or TRBV6-3, with a tentative D call TRBD1 (5 bases). This CDR3 is built from 16 residues. V was pared by 7 bases and J by 4 bases, with 20 bases between. Germline V gene lookup returns CDR1 MNHEY and CDR2 SVGEGT.

This sequence joins TRBV3-1 and TRBJ2-2, with 13 bases fitting TRBD2. Germline V CDR1 and CDR2: LGHDT, YNNKEL (reference sequence). The V gene end was trimmed by 6 bases and the J gene end by 6 bases; junction bases not matched to a gene: 4. CDR3 size: 15 residues. CDR3 in amino acids: CASSLTSGGSGELFF. CDR3 DNA sequence: TGTGCCAGCAGTCTGACTAGCGGGGGGTCCGGGGAGCTGTTTTTT.

This chain joins TRBV11-2 and TRBJ2-1; 15 nucleotides agree with TRBD2. The CDR3 has 19 residues. Per the germline V gene, CDR1 is SGHAT and CDR2 is FQNNGV. Trimming removed 5 bases from V and 1 base from J; junction bases left unmatched: 9. Here the CDR3 DNA reads TGTGCCAGCAGCCATCCGGGACTAGCGGGAGGAGGATCCTACAATGAGCAGTTCTTC. Translating it yields CASSHPGLAGGGSYNEQFF.

This clonotype was seen a few times. The J gene is TRBJ2-5, the V gene TRBV5-6; D not certain. The CDR3 loop spans 14 amino acids. Germline CDR1 and CDR2: SGHDT and YYEEEE. Trimming left V 5 bases short and J 5 bases short, with 16 bases between. The CDR3 here is CASRSFGLRETQYF. CDR3 bases: TGTGCCAGCAGATCGTTCGGGCTTAGGGAGACCCAGTACTTC.

The genes are TRBV5-1 and TRBJ2-5; either TRBD1 or TRBD2 may supply D (5 bases each). CDR3 length: 13 amino acids. CDR1 is SGHRS and CDR2 is YFSETQ in the germline V gene. V dropped 4 bases and J dropped 5 bases, with 12 bases sitting between them. The CDR3 is CASSAGTRETQYF. Written as DNA, the CDR3 is TGCGCCAGCAGCGCTGGGACCAGGGAGACCCAGTACTTC.

This clonotype was seen many times. The V gene is TRBV5-5, the J gene TRBJ2-4, with a weak D call TRBD2 (5 bases). Germline V gene data show CDR1 as SGHKS and CDR2 as YYEKEE (reference sequence). The CDR3 runs to 16 residues. Trimming removed 1 base from V and 1 base from J, with 12 bases in between. Here the CDR3 reads CASSLQGSGAKNIQYF. As DNA, the CDR3 is TGTGCCAGCAGCTTGCAAGGGAGTGGGGCCAAAAACATTCAGTACTTC. Combining the CDR3 with reference TRBV5-5 and TRBJ2-4 gives the whole variable domain DAGVTQSPTHLIKTRGQQVTLRCSPISGHKSVSWYQQVLGQGPQFIFQYYEKEERGRGNFPDRFSARQFPNYSSELNVNALLLGDSALYLCASSLQGSGAKNIQYFGAGTRLSVL.

This clonotype appeared a few times. This chain links TRBV12-3 or TRBV12-4 with TRBJ2-1; the match to TRBD2 covers 8 bases. Trimming took 6 bases from V and 8 from J; bases not matched to a gene: 15. The CDR3 length is 16 residues. The CDR3 nucleotides read TGTGCCAGCAGCTATTACTTGGGGCGGGGGGTCGATGAGCAGTTCTTC. It translates to CASSYYLGRGVDEQFF.

This clonotype was counted many times. CDR3 DNA: TGCAGTGCTAGCTTCAGAAAGGGACTAGCGGGGGGGCAAGAGACCCAGTACTTC. Protein: CSASFRKGLAGGQETQYF. The chain has TRBV20-1 and TRBJ2-5, with 16 bases aligning to TRBD2. The junction had 9 bases not matched to a gene; V was cut back by 3 bases and J by 2 bases. CDR3 size: 18 residues. CDR1 DFQATT and CDR2 SNEGSKA come from the germline V gene (reference sequence).

This clonotype was recorded many times. The CDR3 sequence: CSARQAGGDEGYTF. The CDR3, as DNA: TGCAGTGCTAGACAGGCAGGGGGCGACGAGGGCTACACCTTC. This chain links TRBV20-1 with TRBJ1-2; 8 bases line up with TRBD1. Germline CDR1 DFQATT, CDR2 SNEGSKA (reference sequence). This CDR3 comprises 14 residues. V gave up 2 bases and J gave up 8 bases; unmatched junction bases: 10.

Ten or more counts support this clonotype. The chain links TRBV4-3 to TRBJ2-1; the match to TRBD2 covers 7 bases. J gave up 8 bases and V 3 bases, and 7 bases lay outside the gene matches. The CDR3 sequence is 14 residues long. The germline gives CDR1 LGHNA, CDR2 YSLEER. Here the CDR3 reads CASSQSTSPHEQFF. The CDR3 DNA reads TGCGCCAGCAGCCAGTCGACTAGCCCACATGAGCAGTTCTTC.